Below are 8 T cell receptor beta chains sequenced from a single sample in a study of T cells after yellow fever vaccination. TCRdb processed the 5' RACE reads anew with MiXCR; each CDR3 protein has one entry. The table records about 170,000 distinct CDR3 sequences, 6.2% of them present only once. Sample: CD4+ T cells sorted from PBMCs, taken on the day of the first yellow fever vaccination. The receptor source for this set is a young man who received the YFV17D yellow fever vaccine.

In this sample, this clonotype turned up a few times. The V gene is TRBV6-5, the J gene TRBJ1-6; D might be TRBD1 (6 bases). Per the germline V gene, CDR1 is MNHEY and CDR2 is SVGAGI. This CDR3 comprises 19 residues. V was cut by 6 bases and J by 8 bases, with 29 bases left in between. For the CDR3, the DNA is TGTGCCAGCAGCTACAGGGAAAGCACCGAACTGCCGGAGGATTCACCCCTCCACTTT. It specifies CASSYRESTELPEDSPLHF.

This clonotype was found a few times. This chain uses TRBV5-1 with TRBJ1-1; D remains ambiguous. Trimming removed 0 bases at V and 0 bases at J, with 15 bases between. This CDR3 has 17 residues. Germline CDR1 is SGHRS and CDR2 is YFSETQ. CDR3 in amino acids: CASSLVGGEAMNTEAFF. Here the CDR3 DNA reads TGCGCCAGCAGCTTGGTAGGCGGGGAGGCGATGAACACTGAAGCTTTCTTT.

This clonotype was found many times. The chain employs TRBV25-1 and TRBJ2-7, with D perhaps matching TRBD1 (6 bases). The CDR3 sequence is 13 residues long. Germline V gene lookup returns CDR1 MGHDK and CDR2 SYGVNS. Trimming pared 6 bases from V and 6 bases from J, leaving 15 bases between. The CDR3 region is CASRRSQGGEQYF. CDR3 coding DNA: TGTGCCAGCAGAAGGTCACAGGGTGGCGAGCAGTACTTC.

This clonotype was seen more than once but under ten times. This chain uses TRBV7-2 with TRBJ1-4, with no clear D. Germline V lookup: CDR1 SGHTA, CDR2 FQGNSA. The V and J ends lost 4 bases and 5 bases respectively, with 11 bases between them. CDR3 size: 14 residues. The CDR3 region is CASSSHPVNEKLFF. The CDR3 coding sequence is TGTGCCAGCAGCTCCCATCCCGTGAATGAAAAACTGTTTTTT.

This clonotype was seen a handful of times. The chain has TRBV11-2 and TRBJ1-5, with D perhaps matching TRBD1 (6 bases). The CDR3 sequence is 15 residues long. The V gene's germline CDR1 is SGHAT and CDR2 FQNNGV. Trimming left V 1 base short and J 5 bases short, with 12 bases between. The CDR3 here is CASSLAGGVYQPQHF. As DNA, the CDR3 is TGTGCCAGCAGCTTAGCGGGGGGCGTTTATCAGCCCCAGCATTTT.

Ten or more counts support this clonotype. This chain joins TRBV4-2 and TRBJ2-3; the D is unclear. Germline loops: CDR1 LGHNA, CDR2 YNFKEQ. Trimming cost V 0 bases and J 6 bases, with 10 bases left between them. The length of the CDR3 is 14 residues. The DNA for the CDR3 is TGTGCCAGCAGCCAAGATCCAACTACCGATACGCAGTATTTT. This translates into CASSQDPTTDTQYF.

This clonotype occurred many times. The chain recombines TRBV20-1 with TRBJ1-5; D ambiguous. The V gene's germline CDR1 is DFQATT and CDR2 SNEGSKA (reference sequence). The CDR3 extends over 13 amino acids. V was pared by 3 bases and J by 0 bases, with 6 bases between. In DNA, the CDR3 is TGCAGTGCTAGTAAGGGTAGCAATCAGCCCCAGCATTTT. The encoded protein is CSASKGSNQPQHF.

Many counts were recorded for this clonotype. The rearrangement joins TRBV5-1 to TRBJ2-1, with D perhaps TRBD1 or TRBD2 (7 bases each). Germline V lookup: CDR1 SGHRS, CDR2 YFSETQ. This CDR3 contains 14 residues. Deletions cut 3 bases from V and 9 bases from J, with 16 bases between. As DNA, the CDR3 is TGCGCCAGCAGCTCCGGGACTAACAGGGGTGAGCAGTTCTTC. Its protein is CASSSGTNRGEQFF.